This T cell receptor (beta chain) was sequenced for a study of cytomegalovirus exposure and HLA in healthy donors. Study at large: As an earlier analysis found, roughly 180 million T cells yielded about 120 million unique TCR beta sequences.

As to this clone: Its target is unknown.

The CDR3 consists of 12 residues. The germline V and J ends were trimmed by 5 bases and 9 bases, with 13 bases remaining between them. Germline V gives CDR1 MGHDK, CDR2 SYGVNS. A multiplex PCR was run with 60 Vbeta primers and 13 Jbeta primers. Assay used: immunoSEQ multiplex PCR; TCRdb lists only in-frame clones, some missing. The sample yields roughly 170,000 clones, about 82% seen once. The study, taken as a whole, reports: Common viral pathogens (according to a later analysis) appeared linked to several of the most significant clusters.

V is TRBV25-1 and J is TRBJ2-5; tentatively, D is TRBD1 (6 bases). Sequencing input: PBMCs. This receptor was identified in a woman aged 18-30 years in good health and CMV-seronegative. The DNA of the CDR3 is TGTGCCAGCAGTACAGGGTTAATGGCCCAGTACTTC. Translated, it gives CASSTGLMAQYF.